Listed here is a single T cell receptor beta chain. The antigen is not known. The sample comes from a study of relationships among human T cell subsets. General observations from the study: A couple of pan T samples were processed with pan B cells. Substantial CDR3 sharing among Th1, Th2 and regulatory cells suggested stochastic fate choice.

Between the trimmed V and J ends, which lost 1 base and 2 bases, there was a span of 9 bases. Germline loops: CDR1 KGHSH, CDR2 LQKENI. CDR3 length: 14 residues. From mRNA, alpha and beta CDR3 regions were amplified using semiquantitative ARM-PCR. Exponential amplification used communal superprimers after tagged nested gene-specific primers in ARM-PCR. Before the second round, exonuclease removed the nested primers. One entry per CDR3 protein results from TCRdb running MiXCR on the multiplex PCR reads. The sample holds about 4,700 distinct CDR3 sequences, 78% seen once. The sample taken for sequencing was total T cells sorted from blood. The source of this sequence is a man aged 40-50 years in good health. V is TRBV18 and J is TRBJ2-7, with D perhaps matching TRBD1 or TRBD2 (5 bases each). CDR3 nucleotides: TGTGCCAGCTCACCACAGAGGGGCACCTACGAGCAGTACTTC. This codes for CASSPQRGTYEQYF.